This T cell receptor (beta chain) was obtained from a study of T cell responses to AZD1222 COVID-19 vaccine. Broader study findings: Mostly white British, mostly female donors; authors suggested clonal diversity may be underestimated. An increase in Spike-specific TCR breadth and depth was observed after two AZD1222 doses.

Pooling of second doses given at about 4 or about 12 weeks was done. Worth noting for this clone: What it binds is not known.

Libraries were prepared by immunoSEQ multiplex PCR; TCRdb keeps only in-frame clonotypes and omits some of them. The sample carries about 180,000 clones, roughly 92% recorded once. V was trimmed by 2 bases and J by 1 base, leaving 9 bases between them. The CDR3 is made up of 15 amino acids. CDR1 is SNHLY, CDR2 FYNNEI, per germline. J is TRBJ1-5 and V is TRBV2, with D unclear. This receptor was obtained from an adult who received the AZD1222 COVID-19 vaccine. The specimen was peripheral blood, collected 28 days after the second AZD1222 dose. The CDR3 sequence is CASSEYLRSNQPQHF. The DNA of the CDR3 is TGTGCCAGCAGTGAATATCTAAGAAGCAATCAGCCCCAGCATTTT.